This paragraph covers one T cell receptor beta chain sequence. This record belongs to a study of blood T cell repertoires in COVID-19. About the research overall: Specimens from acute and convalescent COVID-19 originated in the United States, Italy and Spain.

The CDR3 runs to 14 residues. V was clipped by 2 bases and J by 2 bases; unmatched bases: 3. CDR1 is SGHRS, CDR2 YFSETQ, per germline. Only in-frame clones appear in the TCRdb table, and some are missing; sequencing was by immunoSEQ multiplex PCR. The table has 200,000 to 300,000 clones, about 80% seen once. The specimen was peripheral blood. The sequence was collected from a man younger than 40 who had recovered from COVID-19. The chain couples TRBV5-1 to TRBJ2-5; 7 bases fit TRBD2. The CDR3 loop is CASSFSRGQETQYF. The CDR3 DNA is TGCGCCAGCAGCTTCTCGCGGGGGCAAGAGACCCAGTACTTC. Based on the CDR3 plus reference TRBV5-1 and TRBJ2-5, the full variable domain is KAGVTQTPRYLIKTRGQQVTLSCSPISGHRSVSWYQQTPGQGLQFLFEYFSETQRNKGNFPGRFSGRQFSNSRSEMNVSTLELGDSALYLCASSFSRGQETQYFGPGTRLLVL.